This TCR beta chain was retrieved from a study of identifying expanded T cells in peripheral blood. General observations from the study: Approximately two-week clone count variance significantly increased as total template count grew. Technical replicates showed about 1.1 changed clones; roughly two weeks approximately 16; four weeks 19.

The germline V gene has CDR1 SEHNR and CDR2 FQNEAQ (reference sequence). This CDR3 is built from 16 residues. V lost 1 base and J lost 0; bases outside the gene matches: 2. Healthy donors had no documented immune events, such as infections, while sampled. This clone was detected once. What it binds is unknown. This table comes from immunoSEQ multiplex PCR, and its TCRdb copy is limited to in-frame clones, with some not included. The repertoire holds 90,000 or so clones, with 88% as singletons. The TCR originated in a person aged 18 to 75 in good health. Sequencing was done on a sample of blood. V is TRBV7-9 and J is TRBJ2-7; TRBD1 matches at 11 bases. The CDR3 protein is CASSLGGTGGSYEQYF. The CDR3 nucleotides are TGTGCCAGCAGCTTAGGAGGGACAGGGGGCTCCTACGAGCAGTACTTC.